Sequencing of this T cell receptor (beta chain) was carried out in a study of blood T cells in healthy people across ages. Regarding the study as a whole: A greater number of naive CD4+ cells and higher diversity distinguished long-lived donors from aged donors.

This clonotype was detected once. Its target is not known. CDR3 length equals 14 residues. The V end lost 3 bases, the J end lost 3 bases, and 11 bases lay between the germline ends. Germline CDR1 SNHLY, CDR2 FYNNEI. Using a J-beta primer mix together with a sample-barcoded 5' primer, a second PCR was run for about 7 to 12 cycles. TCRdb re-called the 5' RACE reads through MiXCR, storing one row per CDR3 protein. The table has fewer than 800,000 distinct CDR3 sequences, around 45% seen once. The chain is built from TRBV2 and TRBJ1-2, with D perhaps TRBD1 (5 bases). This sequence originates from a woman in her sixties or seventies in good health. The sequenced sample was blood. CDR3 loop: CASSDGGRDYGYTF. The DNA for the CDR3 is TGTGCCAGCAGTGATGGGGGTCGGGACTATGGCTACACCTTC.